The table lists the clone carrying this T cell receptor beta chain with a count of one. Other DNA variants within this sample encode the same CDR3. This record belongs to a study of blood T cell repertoires in COVID-19. Study context: The United States, Italy and Spain were the sources of the acute and convalescent COVID-19 samples. T cells, B-cell-depleted T cells, or PBMCs supplied cDNA or gDNA.

In the original analysis: The assay estimated nucleated cells by amplifying reference gene primers. The protocol was immunoSEQ multiplex PCR, while the TCRdb copy is restricted to in-frame clones and leaves out a portion. V, J and clone size were drawn from that table, and D and trimming were deduced from the DNA. The table has approximately 140,000 clones, around 90% seen once. This TCR was sampled from a woman aged 60 to 75 with acute or convalescent COVID-19. The material sequenced was peripheral blood.

CDR3 in amino acids: CASRDSGNYGYTF. CDR3 nucleotide sequence: TGTGCCAGTAGGGACTCGGGAAACTATGGCTACACCTTC. The V and J genes are TRBV6-5 and TRBJ1-2, with D perhaps matching TRBD1 (5 bases). V dropped 9 bases and J dropped 2 bases, with 13 bases sitting between them. The CDR3 runs to 13 residues. Germline assignment: CDR1 MNHEY and CDR2 SVGAGI.